By share of the sample, the clone carrying this T cell receptor (beta chain) is medium-sized. Antigen specificity is unknown. Sequencing of TCR beta CDR3 used immunoSEQ survey depth. Generated by immunoSEQ multiplex PCR, the TCRdb table keeps only in-frame clones and is missing some. The sample has a few thousand clones; about 66% are singletons. V was clipped by 5 bases and J by 2 bases; unmatched bases: 6. CDR1 and CDR2 (germline): SGHTA, FQGNSA. The length of the CDR3 is 15 residues. These data belong to a study of CD8 T cell repertoires and HIV-1 epitope variants. Whole-study context: The baseline condition was 1M T cells left uncultured.

This sequence originates from a male donor with HIV. V gene TRBV7-2 combines with J gene TRBJ2-3; TRBD1 agrees at 8 bases. Sequenced sample: cultured CD8+ T cells derived from PBMCs. DNA of the CDR3: TGTGCCAGCAGCCCAGGACAGGGCAACACAGATACGCAGTATTTT. Protein product: CASSPGQGNTDTQYF.